These 24 T cell receptor beta chains came from one sample sequenced in a study of shared clonotypes between healthy human individuals. Naive CD8 cells were CD45RO-negative, positively selected for CCR7, excluding terminally differentiated effector memory CD45RA+ cells. The protocol was immunoSEQ multiplex PCR, while the TCRdb copy is restricted to in-frame clones and leaves out a portion. The sample has roughly 810,000 clones; 90% to 97% are singletons. The sequenced sample was naive CD8+ T cells sorted from blood. The receptors originated from a man aged 25 to 40 in good health.

A word on this clone: Germline and junction disagree at one end, which may indicate a read error. This chain uses TRBV7-9 with TRBJ2-7; a weak D match, TRBD1 (6 bases). The CDR3 covers 15 residues. Germline CDR1 reads SEHNR; CDR2 reads FQNEAQ (reference sequence). CDR3 loop: CASSPRQVSSDEQYF. As DNA, the CDR3 is TGTGCCAGCAGCCCCCGACAGGTTTCCTCCGACGAGCAGTACTTC.

The chain couples TRBV19 to TRBJ2-7; D unresolved. V lost 1 base and J lost 0, with 7 bases in between. Germline V CDR1 and CDR2: LNHDA, SQIVND (reference sequence). The CDR3 is 14 amino acids. The DNA of the CDR3 is TGTGCCAGTAGTATAGGGAGTAGCTCCTACGAGCAGTACTTC. It is translated as CASSIGSSSYEQYF.

This clone came up once. CDR3 in DNA: TGTGCCATCAGTGGGACCGGGACAGTCTCCTACGAGCAGTACTTC. Its protein product is CAISGTGTVSYEQYF. The chain joins TRBV10-3 to TRBJ2-7; TRBD1 matches 7 bases. After removal of 4 bases from V and 0 bases from J, the junction contained 6 bases not matched to a gene. From germline, CDR1 is ENHRY and CDR2 SYGVKD. The length of the CDR3 is 15 residues.

The V call is TRBV11-2, the J call TRBJ2-7, with 14 bases matching TRBD2. V lost 5 bases to trimming and J lost 7 bases; unmatched junction nucleotides: 7. The CDR3 covers 15 residues. Looked up from germline, CDR1 is SGHAT and CDR2 is FQNNGV. CDR3 amino acids: CASSPGLAGVGEQYF. The CDR3 nucleotides are TGTGCCAGCAGCCCGGGACTAGCGGGAGTGGGGGAGCAGTACTTC.

The V gene is TRBV4-1, the J gene TRBJ2-1; D gene unclear. Germline CDR1 is MGHRA and CDR2 is YSYEKL. This CDR3 is built from 13 residues. Trimming removed 2 bases at V and 6 bases at J, with 8 bases between. CDR3 region: CASSQINSNEQFF. DNA for the CDR3: TGCGCCAGCAGCCAAATAAATAGCAATGAGCAGTTCTTC.

The gene calls are TRBV28 and TRBJ2-1; D call uncertain. Trimming took 2 bases from V and 0 from J, leaving 11 bases between them. Germline-derived CDR1 and CDR2 are MDHEN and SYDVKM. CDR3 length equals 16 residues. The chain's CDR3 is CASSLDGDPSYNEQFF. The CDR3 DNA reads as TGTGCCAGCAGTTTAGACGGAGACCCCTCCTACAATGAGCAGTTCTTC.

This chain connects TRBV7-9 to TRBJ2-4, with 7 bases matching TRBD2. The V and J ends lost 2 bases and 8 bases, in that order; junction bases with no gene match: 3. The germline V gene encodes CDR1 SEHNR and CDR2 FQNEAQ (reference sequence). This CDR3 is 13 amino acids long. The CDR3 protein is CASSLRGEHIQYF. CDR3 in DNA: TGTGCCAGCAGCTTACGGGGGGAGCACATTCAGTACTTC.

This rearrangement joins TRBV28 to TRBJ2-7; 9 bases line up with TRBD1. Per germline, CDR1 MDHEN and CDR2 SYDVKM. The CDR3 is made up of 16 amino acids. The trim removed 3 bases at V and 2 bases at J, leaving 8 bases unmatched. In nucleotides, the CDR3 is TGTGCCAGCAGTTTTCCGAGCGGGACAGGGACCTACGAGCAGTACTTC. Translated, it gives CASSFPSGTGTYEQYF. Looking up the rest from reference TRBV28 and TRBJ2-7 gives the full variable domain: DVKVTQSSRYLVKRTGEKVFLECVQDMDHENMFWYRQDPGLGLRLIYFSYDVKMKEKGDIPEGYSVSREKKERFSLILESASTNQTSMYLCASSFPSGTGTYEQYFGPGTRLTVT.

In its sample, this clone was seen once. V usage is TRBV19 and J usage is TRBJ1-5; weak D call: TRBD1 (5 bases). The germline V gene encodes CDR1 LNHDA and CDR2 SQIVND (reference sequence). The V gene lost 4 bases and the J gene lost 6 bases, with 10 bases spanning the gap. CDR3 length: 13 residues. CDR3 DNA: TGTGCCAGTAGTAGGAGGGGACGTCAGCCCCAGCATTTT. It codes for CASSRRGRQPQHF. Combining the CDR3 with reference TRBV19 and TRBJ1-5 gives the whole variable domain DGGITQSPKYLFRKEGQNVTLSCEQNLNHDAMYWYRQDPGQGLRLIYYSQIVNDFQKGDIAEGYSVSREKKESFPLTVTSAQKNPTAFYLCASSRRGRQPQHFGDGTRLSIL.

The chain combines TRBV4-1 with TRBJ2-3; D remains ambiguous. The CDR3 covers 13 residues. V was pared by 1 base and J by 11 bases, with 13 bases between. The germline gives CDR1 MGHRA, CDR2 YSYEKL. The CDR3, as DNA: TGCGCCAGCAGCCAAGGGTACCAGTGGGGGCAGTATTTT. Translating gives CASSQGYQWGQYF.

The J gene is TRBJ1-2, the V gene TRBV7-9; D is ambiguous. V lost 2 bases to trimming and J lost 2 bases, with 6 bases between them. The germline CDR1 and CDR2 sequences are SEHNR and FQNEAQ (reference sequence). The CDR3 runs to 13 residues. As DNA, the CDR3 is TGTGCCAGCAGCTTACGGAACAACTATGGCTACACCTTC. This sequence encodes CASSLRNNYGYTF. Variable domain in full (rest from reference TRBV7-9 and TRBJ1-2): DTGVSQNPRHKITKRGQNVTFRCDPISEHNRLYWYRQTLGQGPEFLTYFQNEAQLEKSRLLSDRFSAERPKGSFSTLEIQRTEQGDSAMYLCASSLRNNYGYTFGSGTRLTVV.

The gene calls are TRBV15 and TRBJ2-1; 7 bases fit TRBD2. With V trimmed by 1 base and J by 5 bases, 5 bases remained unmatched. Per germline, CDR1 LNHNV and CDR2 YYDKDF (reference sequence). The CDR3 totals 15 residues. The CDR3 protein is CATSRGGTINNEQFF. The CDR3 region has the DNA TGTGCCACCAGCAGAGGGGGGACTATTAACAATGAGCAGTTCTTC.

V and J are TRBV15 and TRBJ2-3; TRBD2 matches 9 bases. V trimming: 0 bases; J trimming: 4 bases; junction bases outside the gene matches: 8. Germline CDR1 reads LNHNV; CDR2 reads YYDKDF (reference sequence). This CDR3 is built from 17 residues. Here the CDR3 DNA reads TGTGCCACCAGCAGAGATACGCTAGCGGGATTGGCAGATACGCAGTATTTT. It specifies CATSRDTLAGLADTQYF.

This clone came up many times. V gene TRBV19 combines with J gene TRBJ2-1; 14 positions match TRBD2. From germline, CDR1 is LNHDA and CDR2 SQIVND (reference sequence). The CDR3 length is 19 residues. With V trimmed by 5 bases and J by 1 base, 10 bases remained unmatched. CDR3: CASSAGLAGVGASYNEQFF. In DNA form, the CDR3 reads TGTGCCAGTAGTGCGGGACTAGCGGGAGTCGGTGCGTCCTACAATGAGCAGTTCTTC.

The chain uses TRBV7-9 and TRBJ2-2; D not certain. The CDR3 has 11 residues. The germline V and J ends were trimmed by 8 bases and 6 bases, with 7 bases remaining between them. The V gene's germline CDR1 is SEHNR and CDR2 FQNEAQ (reference sequence). The CDR3: CASLGPGELFF. The CDR3 DNA reads as TGTGCCAGCTTGGGCCCCGGGGAGCTGTTTTTT.

The chain is built from TRBV14 and TRBJ2-1, with TRBD2 matching 13 bases. CDR1 and CDR2 (germline): SGHDN, FVKESK. The CDR3 has 19 residues. After removal of 0 bases from V and 4 bases from J, the junction contained 9 bases not matched to a gene. CDR3: CASSQESLAGGEGYNEQFF. The CDR3 DNA is TGTGCCAGCAGCCAAGAATCACTAGCGGGAGGGGAGGGGTACAATGAGCAGTTCTTC.

As DNA, the CDR3 is TGCAGCGTGAGCACAGGGATGAACACTGAAGCTTTCTTT. Protein product: CSVSTGMNTEAFF. This sequence joins TRBV29-1 and TRBJ1-1; a possible D gene is TRBD1 (6 bases). Germline CDR1 is SQVTM and CDR2 is ANQGSEA. The CDR3 is made up of 13 amino acids. Trimming removed 6 bases from V and 0 bases from J, with 11 bases in between.

The count of this clone is one. The J gene is TRBJ2-7, the V gene TRBV30; tentative D call: TRBD2 (6 bases). CDR3 size: 14 residues. Germline V gene lookup returns CDR1 GTSNPN and CDR2 SVGIG (reference sequence). With 2 bases removed from V and 5 bases from J, the gap between germline ends came to 16 bases. In nucleotides, the CDR3 is TGTGCCTGGAGTACTCGGGGACTGACGGACGAGCAGTACTTC. It translates to CAWSTRGLTDEQYF.

The chain links TRBV29-1 to TRBJ2-3; D is uncertain. The germline CDR1 and CDR2 sequences are SQVTM and ANQGSEA. Trimming shortened V by 4 bases and J by 3 bases, and 5 bases separated the two germline ends. There are 11 residues in the CDR3. CDR3 sequence (DNA): TGCAGCGTTGTGGAAACAGATACGCAGTATTTT. Its translation: CSVVETDTQYF.

This sequence joins TRBV27 and TRBJ1-5; 7 nucleotides match TRBD1. V lost 9 bases to trimming and J lost 0 bases; unmatched junction nucleotides: 8. This CDR3 spans 15 amino acids. Germline lookup yields CDR1 MNHEY and CDR2 SMNVEV (reference sequence). CDR3 in DNA: TGTGCCAGGCCGGACAGGAGATATAGCAATCAGCCCCAGCATTTT. As protein: CARPDRRYSNQPQHF.

The chain is built from TRBV18 and TRBJ2-7; D remains unclear. Trimming stripped 4 bases from V and 4 bases from J, with 8 bases between. This CDR3 has 12 residues. The germline gives CDR1 KGHSH, CDR2 LQKENI. The CDR3 sequence: CASSHDSYEQYF. CDR3 bases: TGTGCCAGCTCACATGATTCATACGAGCAGTACTTC. The full variable domain, with the rest looked up from reference TRBV18 and TRBJ2-7, is NAGVMQNPRHLVRRRGQEARLRCSPMKGHSHVYWYRQLPEEGLKFMVYLQKENIIDESGMPKERFSAEFPKEGPSILRIQQVVRGDSAAYFCASSHDSYEQYFGPGTRLTVT.

The chain has TRBV7-3 and TRBJ2-7; D could derive from TRBD1 or TRBD2 (5 bases each). The CDR3 consists of 17 residues. V was cut by 5 bases and J by 6 bases, with 26 bases left in between. The V gene's germline CDR1 is SGHTA and CDR2 FQGTGA. CDR3 sequence (DNA): TGTGCCAGCAGCCGAAAGGGGACCTGGTTGTCGGGATCCGAGCAGTACTTC. The encoded protein is CASSRKGTWLSGSEQYF.

The chain has TRBV6-1 and TRBJ2-7; TRBD2 is a possible D gene (6 bases). Trimming stripped 3 bases from V and 11 bases from J, with 11 bases between. CDR3 size: 11 residues. From germline, CDR1 is MNHNS and CDR2 SASEGT. The CDR3 nucleotides read TGTGCCAGCAGTGATCTAGCGCTCGAGTACTTC. Its protein is CASSDLALEYF.

About this clone itself: This CDR3 is also generated by other DNA sequences in the sample. V usage is TRBV7-6 and J usage is TRBJ2-7; 12 positions agree with TRBD2. Germline V gene sequence: CDR1 SGHVS, CDR2 FNYEAQ. With V trimmed by 1 base and J by 3 bases, 1 base remained unmatched. This CDR3 is 15 amino acids long. Here the CDR3 reads CASSLETSGSYEQYF. The CDR3 DNA is TGTGCCAGCAGCTTAGAGACTAGCGGGAGCTACGAGCAGTACTTC.